Listed here are 28 T cell receptor beta chains from one sample, sequenced in a study of T cells in narcolepsy. Some clones are missing from TCRdb's copy, which holds only in-frame ones; the method was immunoSEQ multiplex PCR. This sample has about 25,000 clones; about four fifths occur once, and the top ten carry roughly 0.65%. Sequencing used CD45RA- memory CD4+ T cells from PBMCs. These receptors were obtained from a human donor with narcolepsy.

J is TRBJ2-3 and V is TRBV30; D possibly corresponds to TRBD1 (5 bases). The CDR3 covers 13 residues. Per the germline V gene, CDR1 is GTSNPN and CDR2 is SVGIG (reference sequence). V was trimmed by 1 base and J by 6 bases, leaving 11 bases between them. The CDR3 reads CAWSALTGDTQYF. Here the CDR3 DNA reads TGTGCCTGGAGTGCCCTCACAGGCGATACGCAGTATTTT.

This chain joins TRBV13 and TRBJ2-5; TRBD1 or TRBD2 may be the D gene (5 bases each). V lost 3 bases, J lost 1 base, and 9 bases lay in between. The CDR3 totals 14 residues. Germline CDR1 reads PRHDT; CDR2 reads FYEKMQ (reference sequence). DNA for the CDR3: TGTGCCAGCAGCTTGGGGGTGCTCCAAGAGACCCAGTACTTC. Protein sequence: CASSLGVLQETQYF.

The CDR3 here is CASTDRGPNYGYTF. CDR3 nucleotides: TGTGCCAGCACCGACAGGGGGCCTAACTATGGCTACACCTTC. The J gene is TRBJ1-2, the V gene TRBV6-6; TRBD1 agrees at 10 bases. Trimming took 7 bases from V and 0 from J; bases not matched to a gene: 2. Germline V lookup: CDR1 MNHNY, CDR2 SVGAGI (reference sequence). This CDR3 has 14 residues.

V and J are TRBV2 and TRBJ2-7, with D tentatively TRBD2 (6 bases). The germline gives CDR1 SNHLY, CDR2 FYNNEI. The CDR3 has 13 residues. V was pared by 8 bases and J by 6 bases, with 17 bases between. The CDR3 nucleotides are TGTGCCAGCCAGGCGGGACCCCCGGGCGAGCAGTACTTC. Protein: CASQAGPPGEQYF.

The chain recombines TRBV7-3 with TRBJ2-2; D not resolved. The CDR3 runs 14 residues. The germline V gene has CDR1 SGHTA and CDR2 FQGTGA. V lost 4 bases to trimming and J lost 2 bases, with 8 bases between them. The DNA for the CDR3 is TGTGCCAGCAGCTCCGTCATAAACACCGGGGAGCTGTTTTTT. It encodes CASSSVINTGELFF.

V usage is TRBV10-1 and J usage is TRBJ2-1; D not resolved. From germline, CDR1 is WNHNN and CDR2 SYGVQD (reference sequence). CDR3 length: 10 residues. V lost 6 bases to trimming and J lost 11 bases, with 8 bases between them. DNA for the CDR3: TGCGCCAGCAGGGTCTTTAAGCAGTTCTTC. Amino acid sequence: CASRVFKQFF.

The chain links TRBV4-3 to TRBJ2-3; a weak D match, TRBD2 (5 bases). Trimming left V 2 bases short and J 5 bases short, with 11 bases between. The germline gives CDR1 LGHNA, CDR2 YSLEER. This CDR3 has 14 amino acids. The CDR3 reads CASSQYSEGDTQYF. The CDR3 coding sequence is TGCGCCAGCAGCCAATACTCCGAGGGAGATACGCAGTATTTT.

V and J are TRBV6-4 and TRBJ1-5; D is undetermined. CDR3 size: 13 residues. Between the trimmed V and J ends, which lost 3 bases and 5 bases, there was a span of 8 bases. Germline V gene lookup returns CDR1 MRHNA and CDR2 SNTAGT. The CDR3 sequence: CASSERLDQPQHF. The CDR3, as DNA: TGTGCCAGCAGTGAACGGTTGGATCAGCCCCAGCATTTT.

CDR3: CASSIEGRSRNYGYTF. CDR3 sequence (DNA): TGTGCCAGTAGTATAGAAGGGAGGTCAAGGAACTATGGCTACACCTTC. The chain couples TRBV19 to TRBJ1-2; D is ambiguous. Trimming cost V 0 bases and J 2 bases, with 13 bases left between them. Germline values: CDR1 LNHDA, CDR2 SQIVND (reference sequence). This CDR3 region has 16 residues.

The chain couples TRBV7-6 to TRBJ2-5, with 7 bases lining up with TRBD2. There are 15 residues in the CDR3. The ends lost 0 bases at V and 3 bases at J; junction bases unmatched: 4. Germline V gene sequence: CDR1 SGHVS, CDR2 FNYEAQ. CDR3 region: CASSLALSGKETQYF. In DNA, the CDR3 is TGTGCCAGCAGCTTAGCCCTAAGCGGGAAAGAGACCCAGTACTTC.

V is TRBV19 and J is TRBJ1-5, with TRBD1 as a possible D gene (5 bases). In germline, CDR1 is LNHDA, CDR2 SQIVND (reference sequence). V shed 2 bases and J shed 2 bases, with 13 bases lying between them. This CDR3 has 16 amino acids. Here the CDR3 reads CASSISGGSGNQPQHF. As DNA, the CDR3 is TGTGCCAGTAGTATAAGCGGGGGTTCGGGCAATCAGCCCCAGCATTTT.

The genes are TRBV5-4 and TRBJ2-7; 8 bases line up with TRBD1. Losses at the gene ends were 3 bases for V and 1 base for J; bases not matched to a gene: 12. The CDR3 length is 17 residues. Germline-derived CDR1 and CDR2 are SGHNT and YYREEE (reference sequence). The CDR3 reads CASSSGTGHLKSYEQYF. The CDR3 DNA is TGTGCCAGCAGCTCCGGGACAGGCCATCTAAAATCCTACGAGCAGTACTTC. Full variable domain (outside the CDR3, taken from reference TRBV5-4 and TRBJ2-7): ETGVTQSPTHLIKTRGQQVTLRCSSQSGHNTVSWYQQALGQGPQFIFQYYREEENGRGNFPPRFSGLQFPNYSSELNVNALELDDSALYLCASSSGTGHLKSYEQYFGPGTRLTVT.

With regard to this clone: The junction differs from germline at one of its ends, possibly a read error. This CDR3 is also generated by other DNA sequences in the sample. The chain couples TRBV6-4 to TRBJ1-2; 10 positions agree with TRBD1. This CDR3 has 15 residues. Germline CDR1 MRHNA, CDR2 SNTAGT. In nucleotides, the CDR3 is TGTGCCAGCAGTGACTCGGACAGGGGGAACTATGGTTACACCTTC. This sequence encodes CASSDSDRGNYGYTF.

The rearrangement links TRBV6-4 to TRBJ2-3; 9 bases align to TRBD2. The V gene's germline CDR1 is MRHNA and CDR2 SNTAGT. V lost 6 bases to trimming and J lost 10 bases; unmatched junction nucleotides: 11. The CDR3 totals 14 residues. The CDR3 nucleotides read TGTGCCAGCAGGACGGGGACTAGCTTGGGGCCGCAGTATTTT. Translating gives CASRTGTSLGPQYF.

The rearrangement links TRBV11-2 to TRBJ2-7; 10 nucleotides line up with TRBD2. V was clipped by 5 bases and J by 4 bases; unmatched bases: 8. Germline assignment: CDR1 SGHAT and CDR2 FQNNGV. This CDR3 has 15 residues. CDR3 residues: CASSPRAGGSYEQYF. Written as DNA, the CDR3 is TGTGCCAGCAGCCCGAGAGCGGGAGGGTCGTACGAGCAGTACTTC.

J is TRBJ1-1 and V is TRBV5-5, with unresolved D. Germline loops: CDR1 SGHKS, CDR2 YYEKEE (reference sequence). The CDR3 contains 11 residues. Trimming took off 0 bases at V and 8 bases at J, with 5 bases between the two ends. DNA of the CDR3: TGTGCCAGCAGCTTGGTGGAGGAAGCTTTCTTT. Translating gives CASSLVEEAFF.

This clone turned up a few times. This chain connects TRBV6-4 to TRBJ1-1, with unresolved D. The germline V and J ends were trimmed by 3 bases and 1 base, with 9 bases remaining between them. The CDR3 contains 14 residues. Germline lookup yields CDR1 MRHNA and CDR2 SNTAGT. The CDR3 nucleotides are TGTGCCAGCAGTGATACGAACGCGAACACTGAAGCTTTCTTT. It translates to CASSDTNANTEAFF.

This clone has only a few counts. The chain is built from TRBV19 and TRBJ2-7, with unresolved D. This CDR3 has 12 residues. V gave up 3 bases and J gave up 3 bases, with 6 bases separating them. Germline V CDR1 and CDR2: LNHDA, SQIVND (reference sequence). The DNA of the CDR3 is TGTGCCAGTAGTATGGCCGGCTACGAGCAGTACTTC. This sequence encodes CASSMAGYEQYF.

The chain links TRBV6-6 to TRBJ1-1, with a tentative D call TRBD1 (6 bases). V lost 5 bases and J lost 5, with 12 bases in between. The CDR3 covers 13 residues. Germline-derived CDR1 and CDR2 are MNHNY and SVGAGI (reference sequence). The CDR3 region has the DNA TGTGCCAGCAGTATACAGAGGGGGACTGAAGCTTTCTTT. Protein product: CASSIQRGTEAFF.

Turning to this clone: Other DNA sequences in the sample encode the same CDR3. This chain links TRBV28 with TRBJ1-2; the D gene is possibly TRBD1 (6 bases). Trimming shortened V by 2 bases and J by 4 bases, and 11 bases separated the two germline ends. The CDR3 runs 14 residues. Germline CDR1 and CDR2: MDHEN and SYDVKM. The CDR3 spells CASSLTGTLYGYTF. The CDR3 nucleotides are TGTGCCAGCAGTTTAACAGGGACCCTCTATGGCTACACCTTC.

V gene TRBV27 combines with J gene TRBJ2-7, with 8 bases lining up with TRBD2. Per germline, CDR1 MNHEY and CDR2 SMNVEV (reference sequence). V lost 6 bases, J lost 3 bases, and 10 bases stayed unmatched. This CDR3 has 15 residues. The CDR3 DNA follows: TGTGCCAGCAGACCAAGCGGGAGTTACAACTACGAGCAGTACTTC. Its protein product is CASRPSGSYNYEQYF.

V usage is TRBV30 and J usage is TRBJ2-7; 7 nucleotides agree with TRBD1. The CDR3 length is 18 residues. Germline values: CDR1 GTSNPN, CDR2 SVGIG (reference sequence). Losses at the gene ends were 2 bases for V and 1 base for J; bases not matched to a gene: 17. The CDR3 coding sequence is TGTGCCTGGAGTATTGGGACAGCTTTTCATAGGGTTTCCTACGAGCAGTACTTC. Protein: CAWSIGTAFHRVSYEQYF.

The chain couples TRBV28 to TRBJ2-2, with 9 bases fitting TRBD1. V lost 8 bases and J lost 4; bases outside the gene matches: 11. This CDR3 comprises 16 residues. Germline V gene lookup returns CDR1 MDHEN and CDR2 SYDVKM. CDR3 region: CASGSHGTGLTGELFF. CDR3 DNA sequence: TGTGCCAGCGGGTCACACGGGACAGGGCTCACCGGGGAGCTGTTTTTT.

This clone showed up just once. The chain employs TRBV19 and TRBJ2-1; D is possibly TRBD2 (5 bases). CDR3 length equals 16 residues. V was trimmed by 3 bases and J by 2 bases, leaving 14 bases between them. CDR1 and CDR2 from the germline V gene are LNHDA and SQIVND (reference sequence). CDR3 residues: CASSIRSEGAYNEQFF. The CDR3 DNA is TGTGCCAGTAGTATCAGGTCCGAGGGCGCCTACAATGAGCAGTTCTTC.

The V and J genes are TRBV5-4 and TRBJ2-7; TRBD2 matches at 9 bases. Germline loops: CDR1 SGHNT, CDR2 YYREEE (reference sequence). The CDR3 runs to 15 residues. Unmatched junction bases numbered 3, after V lost 2 bases and J lost 0 bases. The CDR3 region has the DNA TGTGCCAGCAGCTTCGGTAGCGGGAGCTCCTACGAGCAGTACTTC. It specifies CASSFGSGSSYEQYF.

This clone has only one observation. This sequence joins TRBV19 and TRBJ2-5, with 7 positions matching TRBD1. The CDR3 is made up of 13 amino acids. V lost 3 bases and J lost 5; bases outside the gene matches: 3. CDR1 is LNHDA and CDR2 is SQIVND in the germline V gene (reference sequence). CDR3 in amino acids: CASSIQGVETQYF. Here the CDR3 DNA reads TGTGCCAGTAGTATCCAGGGGGTGGAGACCCAGTACTTC.

The chain uses TRBV11-3 and TRBJ2-7, with D uncertain. The CDR3 spans 13 residues. The germline gives CDR1 SGHNT, CDR2 YENEEA. The germline V and J ends were trimmed by 1 base and 3 bases, with 7 bases remaining between them. The DNA of the CDR3 is TGTGCCAGCAGCTTAGGGGAAAACTACGAGCAGTACTTC. It encodes CASSLGENYEQYF.

This chain connects TRBV7-9 to TRBJ2-5; 7 nucleotides align to TRBD2. Germline CDR1 and CDR2: SEHNR and FQNEAQ (reference sequence). This CDR3 spans 12 amino acids. The V segment lost 11 bases and the J segment 5 bases; nucleotides outside the gene matches: 8. CDR3 region: CAGGGTIETQYF. The CDR3 DNA follows: TGTGCCGGGGGGGGAACTATTGAGACCCAGTACTTC.